The 24 T cell receptor beta chains listed next were all sequenced from one sample in a study of T cell repertoires in cytomegalovirus infection. One entry per CDR3 protein results from TCRdb running MiXCR on the reads. The sample contains fewer than 550,000 distinct CDR3 sequences, approximately 15% of which appear only once. What was sequenced was CD8+ T cells from PBMCs. All receptors derive from a human donor in good health (CMV status not recorded). Some clones in this sample may be carry-over from other donors' samples.

This clonotype was counted many times. The chain employs TRBV7-8 and TRBJ2-1; no clear D. From germline, CDR1 is SGHVS and CDR2 FQNEAQ. The CDR3 contains 14 residues. Trimming took off 1 base at V and 2 bases at J, with 6 bases between the two ends. The CDR3 region is CASSLGGTYNEQFF. CDR3 in DNA: TGTGCCAGCAGCTTAGGGGGTACCTACAATGAGCAGTTCTTC. Full variable domain (rest looked up from reference TRBV7-8 and TRBJ2-1): GAGVSQSPRYKVAKRGQDVALRCDPISGHVSLFWYQQALGQGPEFLTYFQNEAQLDKSGLPSDRFFAERPEGSVSTLKIQRTQQEDSAVYLCASSLGGTYNEQFFGPGTRLTVL.

With respect to this clonotype: Its ends do not fully match the called genes, so a read error is possible. The chain couples TRBV20-1 to TRBJ2-1; 9 bases are shared with TRBD2. The CDR3 runs 16 residues. Germline-derived CDR1 and CDR2 are DFQATT and SNEGSKA (reference sequence). The DNA for the CDR3 is TGCAGTGCTAGAGATAAGGGGGCTAGCGGGATCTATGAGCGGTTCTTC. This sequence encodes CSARDKGASGIYERFF.

This clonotype has ten or more counts. As DNA, the CDR3 is TGCAGCGCCTATTTAGCCCTCACCGGGGAGCTGTTTTTT. Protein sequence: CSAYLALTGELFF. The genes are TRBV29-1 and TRBJ2-2, with D unclear. The CDR3 runs 13 residues. In germline, CDR1 is SQVTM, CDR2 ANQGSEA. V was pared by 7 bases and J by 4 bases, with 13 bases between.

In this sample, this clonotype turned up many times. The V call is TRBV12-5, the J call TRBJ1-2, with D tentatively TRBD1 (5 bases). The germline gives CDR1 LGHNT, CDR2 FRNRAP. The CDR3 runs 13 residues. Trimming pared 6 bases from V and 7 bases from J, leaving 15 bases between. CDR3 in amino acids: CASGIPGGVGYTF. CDR3 in DNA: TGTGCTAGTGGCATCCCGGGAGGGGTTGGCTACACCTTC. The full variable domain, in which reference TRBV12-5 and TRBJ1-2 provide the parts outside the CDR3, is DARVTQTPRHKVTEMGQEVTMRCQPILGHNTVFWYRQTMMQGLELLAYFRNRAPLDDSGMPKDRFSAEMPDATLATLKIQPSEPRDSAVYFCASGIPGGVGYTFGSGTRLTVV.

V is TRBV9 and J is TRBJ1-2; D is unclear. Germline V CDR1 and CDR2: SGDLS, YYNGEE. Trimming left V 0 bases short and J 4 bases short, with 13 bases between. This CDR3 region has 15 residues. CDR3 loop: CASSVEADTFYGYTF. Here the CDR3 DNA reads TGTGCCAGCAGCGTAGAGGCCGACACTTTCTATGGCTACACCTTC.

This clonotype was detected a few times. The chain uses TRBV5-4 and TRBJ2-2; perhaps TRBD2 as D (6 bases). V gave up 5 bases and J gave up 0 bases, with 17 bases separating them. CDR3 length: 17 residues. Germline V gene data show CDR1 as SGHNT and CDR2 as YYREEE (reference sequence). The CDR3 reads CASRHRRSGTNTGELFF. The CDR3, as DNA: TGTGCCAGCAGACACAGGCGTAGCGGAACGAACACCGGGGAGCTGTTTTTT.

This clonotype was observed at least ten times. The chain combines TRBV7-9 with TRBJ2-5; 12 positions agree with TRBD1. The germline V gene encodes CDR1 SEHNR and CDR2 FQNEAQ (reference sequence). This CDR3 spans 20 amino acids. V dropped 5 bases and J dropped 1; count of bases not matched to a gene: 17. CDR3 in DNA: TGTGCCAGCAGCCGTTCCGGGACAGGGGGCCTAATCGGCTTCCAAGAGACCCAGTACTTC. It yields the protein CASSRSGTGGLIGFQETQYF.

This clonotype occurred a few times. This sequence joins TRBV2 and TRBJ2-5; the D gene is possibly TRBD2 (5 bases). Trimming pared 7 bases from V and 5 bases from J, leaving 20 bases between. CDR3 length equals 15 residues. Looked up from germline, CDR1 is SNHLY and CDR2 is FYNNEI. CDR3 loop: CASNLRTGLGETQYF. CDR3 nucleotides: TGTGCCAGCAACCTACGGACGGGATTGGGGGAGACCCAGTACTTC.

The V gene is TRBV7-9, the J gene TRBJ2-3, with 10 positions matching TRBD2. There are 15 residues in the CDR3. V lost 5 bases, J lost 13 bases, and 15 bases stayed unmatched. Per germline, CDR1 SEHNR and CDR2 FQNEAQ (reference sequence). CDR3 sequence reads: CASSDTGTSAPIEYF. The CDR3, as DNA: TGTGCCAGCAGCGATACCGGGACTAGCGCCCCGATCGAGTATTTT.

This clonotype was detected many times. The chain employs TRBV7-3 and TRBJ2-3, with D perhaps TRBD2 (6 bases). The CDR3 runs 17 residues. CDR1 is SGHTA, CDR2 FQGTGA, per germline. The ends were cut back, 0 bases at V and 0 bases at J, with 13 bases in the middle. The CDR3 protein is CASSLTGGTTSTDTQYF. CDR3 DNA: TGTGCCAGCAGCTTAACGGGGGGTACAACTAGCACAGATACGCAGTATTTT. The complete variable domain, with remaining parts taken from reference TRBV7-3 and TRBJ2-3, reads GAGVSQTPSNKVTEKGKYVELRCDPISGHTALYWYRQSLGQGPEFLIYFQGTGAADDSGLPNDRFFAVRPEGSVSTLKIQRTERGDSAVYLCASSLTGGTTSTDTQYFGPGTRLTVL.

This clonotype was counted a few times. This chain connects TRBV6-6 to TRBJ2-6; TRBD1 matches at 8 bases. The V segment lost 7 bases and the J segment 0 bases; nucleotides outside the gene matches: 5. From germline, CDR1 is MNHNY and CDR2 SVGAGI (reference sequence). This CDR3 region has 16 residues. CDR3 bases: TGTGCCAGCACCGGACAGGGTCTCTCTGGGGCCAACGTCCTGACTTTC. Protein product: CASTGQGLSGANVLTF.

The V and J genes are TRBV2 and TRBJ2-3, with 8 bases aligning to TRBD2. Germline V gene data show CDR1 as SNHLY and CDR2 as FYNNEI. CDR3 length equals 17 residues. After removal of 4 bases from V and 2 bases from J, the junction contained 11 bases not matched to a gene. The CDR3 bases are TGTGCCAGCAGTGTTATCGCTAGCGGGCGGATCACAGATACGCAGTATTTT. Translation: CASSVIASGRITDTQYF.

This clonotype was seen only a few times. The gene calls are TRBV29-1 and TRBJ2-1, with D possibly being TRBD1 or TRBD2 (5 bases each). V gave up 1 base and J gave up 8 bases, with 18 bases separating them. The CDR3 totals 15 residues. From germline, CDR1 is SQVTM and CDR2 ANQGSEA. The CDR3 protein is CSVEVRQGARHEQFF. The CDR3 coding sequence is TGCAGCGTTGAAGTCAGGCAGGGAGCGAGGCATGAGCAGTTCTTC.

This clonotype was seen ten or more times. This chain links TRBV7-8 with TRBJ2-2, with D tentatively TRBD2 (6 bases). CDR3 length: 16 amino acids. V shed 5 bases and J shed 2 bases, with 15 bases lying between them. Germline loops: CDR1 SGHVS, CDR2 FQNEAQ. The CDR3 protein is CASSPPGTHNTGELFF. For the CDR3, the DNA is TGTGCCAGCAGCCCACCCGGGACTCACAACACCGGGGAGCTGTTTTTT. The entire variable domain, with the rest obtained from reference TRBV7-8 and TRBJ2-2, is as follows: GAGVSQSPRYKVAKRGQDVALRCDPISGHVSLFWYQQALGQGPEFLTYFQNEAQLDKSGLPSDRFFAERPEGSVSTLKIQRTQQEDSAVYLCASSPPGTHNTGELFFGEGSRLTVL.

This sequence joins TRBV20-1 and TRBJ1-2; TRBD1 matches 7 bases. Germline loops: CDR1 DFQATT, CDR2 SNEGSKA (reference sequence). The CDR3 covers 15 residues. Unmatched junction bases numbered 14, after V lost 4 bases and J lost 6 bases. The CDR3 DNA follows: TGCAGTGCTACTATCACTCGACAGGGCCTGGATGGCTACACCTTC. It yields the protein CSATITRQGLDGYTF.

This clonotype occurred many times. The chain's CDR3 is CASLLGSGGANVLTF. CDR3 nucleotide sequence: TGTGCCAGCCTACTTGGGTCTGGTGGGGCCAACGTCCTGACTTTC. The rearrangement uses TRBV7-9 and TRBJ2-6; no reliable D call. V was cut by 8 bases and J by 3 bases, with 14 bases left in between. The CDR3 totals 15 residues. Germline loops: CDR1 SEHNR, CDR2 FQNEAQ (reference sequence).

At least ten counts were recorded for this clonotype. The V gene is TRBV6-6, the J gene TRBJ1-2, with 7 bases fitting TRBD1. The V gene's germline CDR1 is MNHNY and CDR2 SVGAGI (reference sequence). The CDR3 loop spans 13 amino acids. The junction had 12 bases not matched to a gene; V was cut back by 5 bases and J by 12 bases. For the CDR3, the DNA is TGTGCCAGCAGTCGAATCGGGACAGAAGGCGACACCTTC. Residues: CASSRIGTEGDTF.

This clonotype was seen a handful of times. The gene calls are TRBV29-1 and TRBJ1-1, with a weak D call TRBD1 (5 bases). Trimming took 7 bases from V and 3 from J, leaving 18 bases between them. Germline loops: CDR1 SQVTM, CDR2 ANQGSEA. The CDR3 contains 14 residues. The chain's CDR3 is CSAGRDYRDTEAFF. The CDR3 bases are TGCAGCGCAGGGAGGGACTATAGGGACACTGAAGCTTTCTTT.

This chain connects TRBV20-1 to TRBJ2-1; D is unresolved. CDR1 and CDR2 from the germline V gene are DFQATT and SNEGSKA (reference sequence). This CDR3 region has 15 residues. With 1 base removed from V and 0 bases from J, the gap between germline ends came to 10 bases. The CDR3 sequence: CSARAYSSSYNEQFF. In nucleotides, the CDR3 is TGCAGTGCTAGAGCCTACTCTAGCTCCTACAATGAGCAGTTCTTC.

This clonotype has just a few counts. V and J are TRBV7-9 and TRBJ2-1, with D maybe TRBD2 (6 bases). This CDR3 has 20 residues. CDR1 and CDR2 from the germline V gene are SEHNR and FQNEAQ (reference sequence). Trimming cost V 0 bases and J 8 bases, with 29 bases left between them. CDR3 DNA sequence: TGTGCCAGCAGCTTAGCGCGAGGGGCTAGCGACTTAAGTGGTCGGCATGAGCAGTTCTTC. Translating it yields CASSLARGASDLSGRHEQFF.

The table lists this clonotype with a few counts. The chain has TRBV20-1 and TRBJ1-5; possible D gene TRBD1, 6 bases. Deletions cut 3 bases from V and 2 bases from J, with 17 bases between. CDR1 is DFQATT and CDR2 is SNEGSKA in the germline V gene (reference sequence). CDR3 length: 16 residues. CDR3 region: CSARMRDTGGNQPQHF. In DNA, the CDR3 is TGCAGTGCTAGGATGCGGGACACCGGGGGCAATCAGCCCCAGCATTTT.

This clonotype was detected a few times. One base away lies a much larger clone, so this may be a sequencing read error. Written as DNA, the CDR3 is TGTGCCAGCAGGTTGGGACAGAGGAACACTGAAGCTTTCTTT. Its protein is CASRLGQRNTEAFF. The chain carries TRBV7-9 and TRBJ1-1; 7 bases are a match to TRBD1. The CDR3 length is 14 residues. The germline V gene encodes CDR1 SEHNR and CDR2 FQNEAQ (reference sequence). With 6 bases clipped from V and 1 base from J, the junction kept 5 bases outside the gene matches.

This clonotype was detected only a few times. The V call is TRBV18, the J call TRBJ1-4; 7 bases fit TRBD1. The CDR3 length is 17 residues. CDR1 is KGHSH, CDR2 LQKENI, per germline. Trimming took 3 bases from V and 1 from J; bases not matched to a gene: 8. The CDR3 DNA is TGTGCCAGCTCACCCAACCGGGACAGCGGAACTAATGAAAAACTGTTTTTT. It specifies CASSPNRDSGTNEKLFF.

The sample holds a few counts of this clonotype. The rearrangement joins TRBV28 to TRBJ1-1; D is perhaps TRBD1 (6 bases). The V gene's germline CDR1 is MDHEN and CDR2 SYDVKM. The CDR3 covers 13 residues. V lost 7 bases, J lost 1 base, and 10 bases lay in between. The CDR3 here is CASIPRGNTEAFF. CDR3 DNA sequence: TGTGCCAGCATCCCCAGGGGGAACACTGAAGCTTTCTTT.